Below are 10 T cell receptor beta chains sequenced from a single sample in a study of T-cell reconstitution after alpha-beta-depleted transplantation in children. Preparation of the TCRbeta library used unique molecular identifiers. TCRdb re-analysed the PCR reads in MiXCR, keeping a single row per CDR3 protein. The data contain 210,000 or so distinct CDR3 sequences, 9.5% to 13% of them singletons. Specimen: PBMCs, collected before TCRalphabeta/CD19-depleted stem cell transplant. These receptors were collected from a child younger than two with acute myeloid leukemia, due to receive a stem cell transplant.

The CDR3 bases are TGTGCCAGCAGGCAAGCTGGACAGGGGGCTTATGGCTACACCTTC. It is translated as CASRQAGQGAYGYTF. The chain employs TRBV6-1 and TRBJ1-2, with 11 nucleotides matching TRBD1. The CDR3 is 15 amino acids. The germline gives CDR1 MNHNS, CDR2 SASEGT. The junction had 8 bases not matched to a gene; V was cut back by 6 bases and J by 5 bases.

In this sample, this clonotype turned up many times. The V call is TRBV9, the J call TRBJ2-2; D gene uncertain. Between the trimmed V and J ends, which lost 0 bases and 1 base, there was a span of 4 bases. This CDR3 spans 14 amino acids. From germline, CDR1 is SGDLS and CDR2 YYNGEE. This chain's CDR3 is CASSVGGNTGELFF. CDR3 DNA: TGTGCCAGCAGCGTAGGTGGGAACACCGGGGAGCTGTTTTTT.

The V and J genes are TRBV7-3 and TRBJ2-1; 8 positions match TRBD2. The CDR3 covers 15 residues. V gave up 5 bases and J gave up 6 bases; unmatched junction bases: 9. Germline-derived CDR1 and CDR2 are SGHTA and FQGTGA. CDR3 coding DNA: TGTGCCAGCAGCCTGATAGCGGGACTGGGCAATGAGCAGTTCTTC. This sequence encodes CASSLIAGLGNEQFF.

This clonotype has at least ten counts. This chain joins TRBV12-3 or TRBV12-4 and TRBJ1-4, with no clear D. This CDR3 is built from 15 residues. Trimming removed 5 bases from V and 4 bases from J, with 14 bases in between. The DNA for the CDR3 is TGTGCCAGCAGTCCTCCTAGTGGCCGTAATGAAAAACTGTTTTTT. Its protein is CASSPPSGRNEKLFF.

This clonotype was seen many times. The rearrangement uses TRBV20-1 and TRBJ1-1, with a tentative D call TRBD1 (6 bases). This CDR3 is 12 amino acids long. CDR1 and CDR2 (germline): DFQATT, SNEGSKA (reference sequence). The CDR3 is CSEGGSLTEAFF. The CDR3 DNA reads as TGCAGCGAGGGGGGCAGCCTCACTGAAGCTTTCTTT.

This clonotype came up many times. The CDR3 DNA is TGTGCCAGCAGTGCGGCGGGGAAAGAGACCCAGTACTTC. It encodes CASSAAGKETQYF. The rearrangement links TRBV5-4 to TRBJ2-5; possible D gene TRBD2, 6 bases. From germline, CDR1 is SGHNT and CDR2 YYREEE (reference sequence). V shed 5 bases and J shed 3 bases, with 11 bases lying between them. There are 13 residues in the CDR3.

This clonotype was detected many times. The chain employs TRBV18 and TRBJ2-1; 11 nucleotides agree with TRBD2. The trim removed 4 bases at V and 6 bases at J, leaving 17 bases unmatched. The CDR3 consists of 19 residues. Germline-derived CDR1 and CDR2 are KGHSH and LQKENI. CDR3: CASSRLTGLRLAGFNEQFF. The CDR3 bases are TGTGCCAGCTCACGTTTGACAGGGTTGAGACTAGCGGGATTCAATGAGCAGTTCTTC.

This clonotype was counted many times. The chain links TRBV30 to TRBJ2-2, with 9 bases fitting TRBD2. CDR1 and CDR2 from the germline V gene are GTSNPN and SVGIG (reference sequence). This CDR3 comprises 17 residues. Germline trimming cut 1 base from V and 6 bases from J; bases unmatched to any gene: 12. The CDR3 bases are TGTGCCTGGAGTGGGGGTAGCGGGAGAGCCGGGGCCGGGGAGCTGTTTTTT. Translation: CAWSGGSGRAGAGELFF.

Many counts were recorded for this clonotype. The V and J genes are TRBV5-1 and TRBJ1-1; 10 bases match TRBD1. Germline V gene data show CDR1 as SGHRS and CDR2 as YFSETQ. CDR3 length: 16 residues. Losses at the gene ends were 0 bases for V and 4 bases for J; bases not matched to a gene: 6. The CDR3 here is CASSLGAGTGVTEAFF. For the CDR3, the DNA is TGCGCCAGCAGCTTGGGGGCCGGGACAGGGGTCACTGAAGCTTTCTTT.

Concerning this clonotype: A read error may produce the germline difference seen at one junction end. DNA for the CDR3: TGTGCCATCAGCGCGTGGACGAGCACAGTTACGCAGTATTTT. This codes for CAISAWTSTVTQYF. The rearrangement links TRBV10-3 to TRBJ2-3, with unresolved D. The germline CDR1 and CDR2 sequences are ENHRY and SYGVKD. This CDR3 comprises 14 residues.